The rows below give T cell receptor beta chains drawn from one sample of a study of cytomegalovirus exposure and HLA in healthy donors. Produced via immunoSEQ multiplex PCR; TCRdb's table is partial and in-frame only. The repertoire holds about 170,000 clones, around 73% seen once, with under 5.5% in the top ten. The sample taken for sequencing was PBMCs. The receptor set was obtained from a woman aged 18-29 years in good health and CMV-seropositive. CDR3s include the opening cysteine and the closing phenylalanine or tryptophan. Each record gives: J gene, clone size, D gene, V gene, CDR3 protein, CDR3 DNA. A D gene is named only where the DNA matches it firmly. Where a row states a size, it is once, few, many or the class of an expanded clone; other rows omit it.

>TRBJ2-5|-|TRBD2|TRBV6-1
CASTLLAGGLETQYF
TGTGCCAGCACCCTACTAGCGGGGGGTTTAGAGACCCAGTACTTC
>TRBJ2-5|-|TRBD2|TRBV5-6
CASSLVASGGSKETQYF
TGTGCCAGCAGCTTGGTGGCTAGCGGGGGGTCTAAAGAGACCCAGTACTTC
>TRBJ1-6|once|TRBD1|TRBV15
CATSSGQGGNSPLHF
TGTGCCACCAGCAGCGGACAGGGTGGGAATTCACCCCTCCACTTT
>TRBJ2-2|once|TRBD2|TRBV4-1
CASSYIPLLRLAGSGELFF
TGCGCCAGCAGCTATATACCCCTTCTTAGACTAGCGGGGTCCGGGGAGCTGTTTTTT
>TRBJ1-6|few|-|TRBV6-1
CASSGESGVNSPLHF
TGTGCCAGCAGTGGGGAGTCAGGGGTAAATTCACCCCTCCACTTT
>TRBJ2-7|-|TRBD1|TRBV4-1
CASSQAARQGAHEQYF
TGCGCCAGCAGCCAAGCCGCCCGACAGGGGGCTCACGAGCAGTACTTC
>TRBJ1-1|-|TRBD1|TRBV6-6
CASSLQGENTEAFF
TGTGCCAGCAGTCTACAGGGGGAGAACACTGAAGCTTTCTTT
>TRBJ1-2|-|-|TRBV5-6
CASSLEQDYGYTF
TGTGCCAGCAGCCTTGAACAGGACTATGGCTACACCTTC
>TRBJ2-1|-|-|TRBV5-4
CASSTPLGGSGNEQFF
TGTGCCAGCAGCACCCCCTTGGGGGGTTCGGGCAATGAGCAGTTCTTC
>TRBJ1-1|few|-|TRBV30
CAWSFGFGTGHINTEAFF
TGTGCCTGGAGTTTTGGGTTCGGTACAGGACACATTAACACTGAAGCTTTCTTT
>TRBJ2-7|few|-|TRBV6-4
CASSTSYEQYF
TGTGCCAGCAGTACTAGCTACGAGCAGTACTTC
>TRBJ2-4|-|TRBD1|TRBV6-4
CASSNDRGDIQYF
TGTGCCAGCAGTAACGACAGGGGGGACATTCAGTACTTC
>TRBJ2-7|few|-|TRBV19
CASTNQGSDGPYEQYF
TGTGCCAGTACTAACCAGGGTAGTGATGGACCCTACGAGCAGTACTTC
>TRBJ2-3|-|TRBD1|TRBV14
CASSKGQGGTDTQYF
TGTGCCAGCAGCAAGGGACAGGGGGGAACAGATACGCAGTATTTT
>TRBJ2-3|-|TRBD2|TRBV28
CASSFRSGGTDTQYF
TGTGCCAGCAGTTTCAGGAGCGGGGGGACAGATACGCAGTATTTT